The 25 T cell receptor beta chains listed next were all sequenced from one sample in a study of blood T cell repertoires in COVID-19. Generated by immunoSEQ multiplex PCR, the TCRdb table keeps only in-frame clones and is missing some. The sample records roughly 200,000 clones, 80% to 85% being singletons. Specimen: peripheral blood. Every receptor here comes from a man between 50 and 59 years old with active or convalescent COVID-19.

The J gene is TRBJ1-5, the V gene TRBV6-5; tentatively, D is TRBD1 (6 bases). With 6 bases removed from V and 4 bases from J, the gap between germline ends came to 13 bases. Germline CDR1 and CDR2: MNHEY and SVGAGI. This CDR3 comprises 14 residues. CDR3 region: CASRQAGANQPQHF. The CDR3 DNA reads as TGTGCCAGCAGGCAGGCAGGGGCAAATCAGCCCCAGCATTTT.

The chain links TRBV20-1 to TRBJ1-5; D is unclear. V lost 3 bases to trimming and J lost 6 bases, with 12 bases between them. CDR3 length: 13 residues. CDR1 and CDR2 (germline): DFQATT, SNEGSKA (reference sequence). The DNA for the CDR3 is TGCAGTGCTAGTTACGGGGAGGGTCAGCCCCAGCATTTT. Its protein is CSASYGEGQPQHF.

The chain's CDR3 is CASSFDRTYGYTF. CDR3 DNA sequence: TGTGCCAGCAGTTTTGACAGGACCTATGGCTACACCTTC. The rearrangement links TRBV12-3 or TRBV12-4 to TRBJ1-2; D perhaps matches TRBD1 (6 bases). This CDR3 region has 13 residues. V lost 3 bases to trimming and J lost 4 bases, with 9 bases between them.

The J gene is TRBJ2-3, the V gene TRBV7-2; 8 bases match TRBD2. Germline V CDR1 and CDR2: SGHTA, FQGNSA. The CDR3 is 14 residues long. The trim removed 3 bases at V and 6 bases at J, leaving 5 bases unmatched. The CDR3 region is CASSFGTSWDTQYF. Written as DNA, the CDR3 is TGTGCCAGCAGCTTCGGGACTAGTTGGGATACGCAGTATTTT. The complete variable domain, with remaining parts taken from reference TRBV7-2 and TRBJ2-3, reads GAGVSQSPSNKVTEKGKDVELRCDPISGHTALYWYRQSLGQGLEFLIYFQGNSAPDKSGLPSDRFSAERTGGSVSTLTIQRTQQEDSAVYLCASSFGTSWDTQYFGPGTRLTVL.

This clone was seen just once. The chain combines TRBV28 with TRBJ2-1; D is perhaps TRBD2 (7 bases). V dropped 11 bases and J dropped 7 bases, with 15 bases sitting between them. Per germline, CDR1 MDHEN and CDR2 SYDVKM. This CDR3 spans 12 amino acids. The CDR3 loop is CASYRGANEQFF. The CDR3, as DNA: TGTGCCTCGTATCGGGGGGCGAATGAGCAGTTCTTC. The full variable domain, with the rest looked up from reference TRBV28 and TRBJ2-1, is DVKVTQSSRYLVKRTGEKVFLECVQDMDHENMFWYRQDPGLGLRLIYFSYDVKMKEKGDIPEGYSVSREKKERFSLILESASTNQTSMYLCASYRGANEQFFGPGTRLTVL.

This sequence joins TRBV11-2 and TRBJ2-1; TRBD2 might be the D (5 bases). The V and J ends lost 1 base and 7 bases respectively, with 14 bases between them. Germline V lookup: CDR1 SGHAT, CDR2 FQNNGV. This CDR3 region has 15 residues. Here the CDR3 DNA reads TGTGCCAGCAGCTTAGCCCCGGCCGGGAAGAATGAGCAGTTCTTC. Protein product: CASSLAPAGKNEQFF.

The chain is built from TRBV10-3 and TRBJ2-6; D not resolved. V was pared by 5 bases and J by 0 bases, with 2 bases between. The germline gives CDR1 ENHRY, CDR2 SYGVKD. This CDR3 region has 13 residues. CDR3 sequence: CAISLSGANVLTF. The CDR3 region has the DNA TGTGCCATCAGTCTCTCTGGGGCCAACGTCCTGACTTTC.

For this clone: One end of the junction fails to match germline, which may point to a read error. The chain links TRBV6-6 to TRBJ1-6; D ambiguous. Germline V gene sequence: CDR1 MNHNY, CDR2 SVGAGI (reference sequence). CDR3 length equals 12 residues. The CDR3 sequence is CASSDSLAPLHF. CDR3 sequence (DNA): TGTGCCAGCAGTGACTCACTTGCACCCCTCCACTTT.

CDR3 DNA: TGTGCCAGCAGCTTTCCCGAGGGAGTGAGGGAGCAGTACTTC. This translates into CASSFPEGVREQYF. V and J are TRBV5-5 and TRBJ2-7; D might be TRBD2 (5 bases). This CDR3 has 14 residues. The V end lost 2 bases, the J end lost 7 bases, and 16 bases lay between the germline ends. Germline V gene sequence: CDR1 SGHKS, CDR2 YYEKEE (reference sequence).

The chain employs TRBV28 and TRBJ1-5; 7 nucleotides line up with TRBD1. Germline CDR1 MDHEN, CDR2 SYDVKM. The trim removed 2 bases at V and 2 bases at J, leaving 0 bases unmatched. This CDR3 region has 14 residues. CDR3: CASSLTGGNQPQHF. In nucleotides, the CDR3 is TGTGCCAGCAGTTTAACAGGGGGCAATCAGCCCCAGCATTTT.

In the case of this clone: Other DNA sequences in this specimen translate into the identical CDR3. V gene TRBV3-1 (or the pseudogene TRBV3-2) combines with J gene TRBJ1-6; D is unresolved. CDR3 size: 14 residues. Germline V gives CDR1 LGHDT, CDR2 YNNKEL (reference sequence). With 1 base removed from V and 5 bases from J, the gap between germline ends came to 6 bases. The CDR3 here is CASSQGQDNSPLHF. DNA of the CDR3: TGTGCCAGCAGCCAAGGGCAGGATAATTCACCCCTCCACTTT.

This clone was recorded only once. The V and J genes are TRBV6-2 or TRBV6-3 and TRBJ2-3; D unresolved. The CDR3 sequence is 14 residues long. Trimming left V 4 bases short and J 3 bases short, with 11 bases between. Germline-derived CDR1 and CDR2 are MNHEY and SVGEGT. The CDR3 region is CASSFLKRTDTQYF. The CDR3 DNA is TGTGCCAGCAGTTTCCTGAAGAGGACAGATACGCAGTATTTT.

CDR3 region: CASSSPGTASNYGYTF. The CDR3 DNA reads TGTGCCAGCAGCTCCCCGGGGACAGCCTCTAACTATGGCTACACCTTC. The rearrangement uses TRBV5-4 and TRBJ1-2; TRBD1 agrees at 7 bases. The CDR3 extends over 16 amino acids. Germline lookup yields CDR1 SGHNT and CDR2 YYREEE (reference sequence). Trimming cost V 3 bases and J 0 bases; bases outside gene matches: 8.

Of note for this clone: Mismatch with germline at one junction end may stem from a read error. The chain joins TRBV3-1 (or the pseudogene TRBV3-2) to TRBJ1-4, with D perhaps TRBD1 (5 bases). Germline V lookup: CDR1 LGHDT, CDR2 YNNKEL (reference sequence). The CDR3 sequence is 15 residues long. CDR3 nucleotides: TGTGCCAGCGGCCAAGAGCGGGACCCTACCCGACAACTGTTTTTT. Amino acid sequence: CASGQERDPTRQLFF.

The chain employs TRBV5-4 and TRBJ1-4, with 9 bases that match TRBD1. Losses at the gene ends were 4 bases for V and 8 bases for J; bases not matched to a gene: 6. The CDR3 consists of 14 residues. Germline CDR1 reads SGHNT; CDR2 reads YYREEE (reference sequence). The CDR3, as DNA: TGTGCCAGCAGCATAGACAGGGGGAGGGAAAAACTGTTTTTT. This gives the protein CASSIDRGREKLFF.

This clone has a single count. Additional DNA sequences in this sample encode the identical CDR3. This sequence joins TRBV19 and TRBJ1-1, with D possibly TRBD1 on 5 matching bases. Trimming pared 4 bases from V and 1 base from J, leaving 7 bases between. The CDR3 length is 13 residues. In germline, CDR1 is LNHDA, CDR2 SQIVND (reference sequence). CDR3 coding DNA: TGTGCCAGTAGTACCACAGGGAACACTGAAGCTTTCTTT. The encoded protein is CASSTTGNTEAFF.

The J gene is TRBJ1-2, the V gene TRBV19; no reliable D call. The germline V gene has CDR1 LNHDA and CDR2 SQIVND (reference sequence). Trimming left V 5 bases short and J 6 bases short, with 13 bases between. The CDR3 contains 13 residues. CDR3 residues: CASSAGPPDGYTF. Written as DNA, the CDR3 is TGTGCCAGTAGTGCCGGTCCACCGGATGGCTACACCTTC.

The CDR3 is CASRQESSPQHF. The CDR3 bases are TGTGCCAGCAGACAGGAGTCTTCGCCCCAGCATTTT. This chain uses TRBV6-6 with TRBJ1-5, with D possibly TRBD1 on 5 matching bases. Trimming stripped 6 bases from V and 9 bases from J, with 12 bases between. The CDR3 has 12 residues. The germline CDR1 and CDR2 sequences are MNHNY and SVGAGI (reference sequence).

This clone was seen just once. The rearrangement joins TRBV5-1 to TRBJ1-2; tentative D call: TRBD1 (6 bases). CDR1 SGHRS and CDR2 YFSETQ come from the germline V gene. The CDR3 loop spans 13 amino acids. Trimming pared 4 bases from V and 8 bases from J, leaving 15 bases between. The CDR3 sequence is CASSAGQGFGYTF. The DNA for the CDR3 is TGCGCCAGCAGCGCTGGGCAGGGGTTCGGCTACACCTTC.

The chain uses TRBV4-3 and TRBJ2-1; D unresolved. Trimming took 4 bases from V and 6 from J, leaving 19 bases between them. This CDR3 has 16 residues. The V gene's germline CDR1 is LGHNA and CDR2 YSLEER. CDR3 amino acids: CASSLQAFDNGNEQFF. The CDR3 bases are TGCGCCAGCAGCCTACAAGCCTTCGACAATGGCAATGAGCAGTTCTTC.

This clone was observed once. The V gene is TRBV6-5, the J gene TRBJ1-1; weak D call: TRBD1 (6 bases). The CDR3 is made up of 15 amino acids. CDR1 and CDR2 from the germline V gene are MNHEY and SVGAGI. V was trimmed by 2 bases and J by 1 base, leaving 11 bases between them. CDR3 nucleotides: TGTGCCAGCAGTTACGGGGGCAATAAGAACACTGAAGCTTTCTTT. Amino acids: CASSYGGNKNTEAFF.

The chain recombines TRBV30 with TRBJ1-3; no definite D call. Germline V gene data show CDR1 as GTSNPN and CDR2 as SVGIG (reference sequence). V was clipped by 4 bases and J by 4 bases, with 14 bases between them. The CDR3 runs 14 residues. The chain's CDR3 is CAWTGGAAGNTIYF. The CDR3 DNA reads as TGTGCCTGGACCGGCGGCGCAGCCGGAAACACCATATATTTT.

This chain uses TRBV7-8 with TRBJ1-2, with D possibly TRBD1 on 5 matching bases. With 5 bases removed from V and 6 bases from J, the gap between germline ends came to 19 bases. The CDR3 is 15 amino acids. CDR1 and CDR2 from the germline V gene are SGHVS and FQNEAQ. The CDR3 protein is CASSPPEGHRDGYTF. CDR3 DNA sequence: TGTGCCAGCAGCCCGCCGGAGGGGCATAGAGATGGCTACACCTTC.

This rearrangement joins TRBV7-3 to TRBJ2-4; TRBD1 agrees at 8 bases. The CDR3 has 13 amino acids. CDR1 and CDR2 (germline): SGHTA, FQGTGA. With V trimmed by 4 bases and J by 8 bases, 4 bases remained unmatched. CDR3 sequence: CASSSDRGYIQYF. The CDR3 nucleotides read TGTGCCAGCAGCTCTGACAGGGGCTACATTCAGTACTTC.

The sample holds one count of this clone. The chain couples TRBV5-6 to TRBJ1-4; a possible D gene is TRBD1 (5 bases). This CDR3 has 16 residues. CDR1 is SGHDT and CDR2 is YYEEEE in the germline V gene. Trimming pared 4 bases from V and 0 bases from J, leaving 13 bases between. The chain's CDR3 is CASSPMGGATNEKLFF. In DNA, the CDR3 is TGTGCCAGCAGCCCTATGGGGGGGGCAACTAATGAAAAACTGTTTTTT.